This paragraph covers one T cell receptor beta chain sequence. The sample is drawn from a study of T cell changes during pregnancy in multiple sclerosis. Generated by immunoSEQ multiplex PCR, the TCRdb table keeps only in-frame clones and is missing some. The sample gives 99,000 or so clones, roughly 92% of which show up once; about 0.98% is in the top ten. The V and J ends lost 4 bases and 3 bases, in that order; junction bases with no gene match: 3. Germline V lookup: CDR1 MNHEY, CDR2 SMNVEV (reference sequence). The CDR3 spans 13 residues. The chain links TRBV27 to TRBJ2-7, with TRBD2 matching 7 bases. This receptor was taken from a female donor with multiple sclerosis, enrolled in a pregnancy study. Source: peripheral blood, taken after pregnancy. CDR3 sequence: CASSYRTSYEQYF. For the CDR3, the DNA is TGTGCCAGCAGTTACCGGACTAGCTACGAGCAGTACTTC.